The rows below give T cell receptor beta chains drawn from one sample of a study of post-analysis software for immune sequencing data. TCRdb independently ran MiXCR on the PCR reads; one entry per CDR3 protein. The sample lists approximately 440,000 distinct CDR3 sequences; under 55% were seen once. The sequencing input was blood. Source of these receptors: a girl between 5 and 17 years old with multiple sclerosis. Each CDR3 is given with its conserved first and last residue. The D gene is left open where the match is weak. Only some rows state a clone size, as once, few, many or a class for expanded clones.

j_call d_call v_call clone_size cdr3_nt cdr3_aa
TRBJ2-7 TRBD2 TRBV20-1 few TGCAGTGCTAGAGATCGGGGACTAACCTACGAGCAGTACTTC CSARDRGLTYEQYF
TRBJ1-5 - TRBV5-1 - TGCGCCAGCAGCTTGGACACGGGCGGGGGTCAGCCCCAGCATTTT CASSLDTGGGQPQHF
TRBJ1-2 - TRBV7-3 - TGTGCCAGCAGCTTATTCCGGGGGGCAGCCTATGGCTACACCTTC CASSLFRGAAYGYTF
TRBJ1-1 - TRBV12-3/TRBV12-4 - TGTGCCAGCAACTATCCGCTTAGGGGCACTGAAGCTTTCTTT CASNYPLRGTEAFF
TRBJ2-6 - TRBV27 - TGTGCCAGCAGTTTTTCGCTTCGCAGGGGCCCCCCCAGGGAGGCCAACGTCCTGACTTTC CASSFSLRRGPPREANVLTF
TRBJ2-3 - TRBV9 - TGTGCCAGCAGCGTAGCTTTCGGAGACGATGGCGGATTCACAGATACGCAGTATTTT CASSVAFGDDGGFTDTQYF
TRBJ1-1 TRBD1 TRBV10-3 - TGTGCCATCAGTGAGTCTAGACCCGGCGGGACAGGAAATCCCACTGAAGCTTTCTTT CAISESRPGGTGNPTEAFF
TRBJ2-5 - TRBV25-1 few TGTGCCAGCAGTGAGTTCGCGGAGCAAGAGACCCAGTACTTC CASSEFAEQETQYF
TRBJ2-1 - TRBV4-1 - TGCGCCAGCAGCCAAGATTGGTGGGACTCCTACAATGAGCAGTTCTTC CASSQDWWDSYNEQFF
TRBJ1-6 - TRBV5-1 - TGCGCCAGCAGTGCGAAAACCGGGACAAACAATTCACCCCTCCACTTT CASSAKTGTNNSPLHF
TRBJ1-6 TRBD1 TRBV2 - TGTGCCAGCACCAGAGCGTCTGACAGGGGCTCGAATTCACCCCTCCACTTT CASTRASDRGSNSPLHF
TRBJ2-7 - TRBV11-2 - TGTGCCAGCAGCTACCGAATTTACGAGCAGTACTTC CASSYRIYEQYF
TRBJ2-1 TRBD2 TRBV11-2 - TGTGCCAGCAGCTCAGGCGGGAGTATCAATGAGCAGTTCTTC CASSSGGSINEQFF
TRBJ1-2 TRBD1 TRBV5-1 few TGCGCCAGCAGCTCCGTACAGGGGAGCTATGGCTACACCTTC CASSSVQGSYGYTF
TRBJ2-3 TRBD2 TRBV20-1 - TGCAGTGCTACACGGACTAGCGGGAGGGAGATGCAGTATTTT CSATRTSGREMQYF
TRBJ1-1 TRBD1 TRBV7-2 - TGTGCCAGCAGCCTCGACAGGGAGACTGAAGCTTTCTTT CASSLDRETEAFF
TRBJ1-1 - TRBV28 - TGTGCCACCTCAGTCTTAAGGGGCACTGAAGCTTTCTTT CATSVLRGTEAFF
TRBJ2-3 - TRBV29-1 - TGCAGCGTCGCCGGGACCATCACAGATACGCAGTATTTT CSVAGTITDTQYF
TRBJ2-7 - TRBV20-1 once TGCAGTGCTCAACAGGGGCCAGGGGGGGAGCAGTACTTC CSAQQGPGGEQYF
TRBJ2-5 TRBD2 TRBV10-3 - TGTGCCTCCATGGGCGTGGGGGGGGAGCAGTACTTC CASMGVGGEQYF
TRBJ2-1 - TRBV12-3/TRBV12-4 few TGTGCCAGCAGTTTTCAAGGGGGTAACTACAATGAGCAGTTCTTC CASSFQGGNYNEQFF
TRBJ2-1 TRBD2 TRBV28 few TGTGCCAGCAGTTTATCGACTAGCGGGAGCTCCTACAATGAGCAGTTCTTC CASSLSTSGSSYNEQFF
TRBJ2-7 TRBD2 TRBV18 - TGTGCCAGCTCCGCTAGCGGGAGGGGCAACGAGCAGTACTTC CASSASGRGNEQYF
TRBJ2-6 - TRBV4-3 - TGCGCCAGCAGCCAAGGATACTGGAACTCTGGGGCCAACGTCCTGACTTTC CASSQGYWNSGANVLTF
TRBJ2-7 TRBD1 TRBV28 few TGTGCCAGCAGAGAGACAGGGGGAAGTTACGAGCAGTACTTC CASRETGGSYEQYF
TRBJ2-6 - TRBV6-5 - TGTGCCAGCAGTTACTCTTTGCCGACCCGGGCCAACGTCCTGACTTTC CASSYSLPTRANVLTF
TRBJ2-7 - TRBV12-3/TRBV12-4 - TGTGCCAGCCGTCGGGAATACGAGCAGTACTTC CASRREYEQYF
TRBJ2-7 TRBD2 TRBV7-8 - TGTGCCAGCAGCTTAGGGCCCAGCGGGATCCAGGGCGAGCAGTACTTC CASSLGPSGIQGEQYF
TRBJ2-3 TRBD1 TRBV20-1 - TGCAGTGCTCCCCGGGACAGGGGCGCAGATACGCAGTATTTT CSAPRDRGADTQYF
TRBJ2-7 - TRBV27 - TGTGCCAGCAACGGGGTCCGGGACGACCCCTACGAGCAGTACTTC CASNGVRDDPYEQYF
TRBJ2-1 - TRBV7-3 once TGTGCCGGCAGCCTTCTAGCGAGCTCCTACAATGAGCAGTTCTTC CAGSLLASSYNEQFF
TRBJ2-3 - TRBV29-1 - TGCAGCGCCGAAGAGGGACCGGATACGCAGTATTTT CSAEEGPDTQYF
TRBJ1-2 - TRBV12-3/TRBV12-4 - TGTGCCGGCAGTTTAGCCCCAGCATACAACTATGGCTACACCTTC CAGSLAPAYNYGYTF
TRBJ2-7 - TRBV7-2 few TGTGCCAGCAGCCCACCCAGGGAGGCGGGCGAGCAGTACTTC CASSPPREAGEQYF
TRBJ2-3 TRBD1 TRBV20-1 once TGCAGTGCGAACAGGGGGACTTCGACAGATACGCAGTATTTT CSANRGTSTDTQYF
TRBJ2-5 - TRBV2 - TGTGCCAGCAGTGAATGGGCGGGAAGGGAGACCCAGTACTTC CASSEWAGRETQYF
TRBJ1-2 - TRBV9 few TGTGCCAGCAGCAGCGGCACCCCAGCTAACTATGGCTACACCTTC CASSSGTPANYGYTF
TRBJ2-2 - TRBV5-1 - TGCGCCAGCAGCTTGGCACAGGATCCTGGGGAGCTGTTTTTT CASSLAQDPGELFF
TRBJ2-3 TRBD2 TRBV10-3 - TGTGCCATCAGGGAGCGGGACCCCGGAACAGATACGCAGTATTTT CAIRERDPGTDTQYF
TRBJ2-7 TRBD2 TRBV28 - TGTGCCAGCAGTTTCCAGCGGGAGGTTTCCTACGAGCAGTACTTC CASSFQREVSYEQYF
TRBJ2-7 TRBD2 TRBV7-9 - TGTGCCAGCAGCTTATTCACCTGGACTAGGAACTACGAGCAGTACTTC CASSLFTWTRNYEQYF
TRBJ2-5 - TRBV29-1 few TGCAGCGTCCGAAGGGGTGCGACAAGAGGCGAGACCCAGTACTTC CSVRRGATRGETQYF
TRBJ2-7 - TRBV12-3/TRBV12-4 - TGTGCCAGCAGTTTACAAGGGGAAGAGCAGTACTTC CASSLQGEEQYF
TRBJ2-3 - TRBV24-1 few TGTGCCACCAGCGCCCGGAGGGGGAGGGCCCTCACAGATACGCAGTATTTT CATSARRGRALTDTQYF
TRBJ2-7 - TRBV7-6 - TGTGCCAGCAGCTTTGGGGGGGCAATGGATACGCAGTACTTC CASSFGGAMDTQYF
TRBJ2-5 - TRBV7-9 - TGTGCCAGCAGCTTAGATTGGGAGGTCGAGACCCAGTACTTC CASSLDWEVETQYF
TRBJ2-5 - TRBV12-3/TRBV12-4 - TGTGCCAGCAGTCTACGGGAGCGTCCAGAAGAGACCCAGTACTTC CASSLRERPEETQYF
TRBJ2-4 - TRBV20-1 - TGCAGTGCTAGAGATCCCCAGGGATCAAACATTCAGTACTTC CSARDPQGSNIQYF
TRBJ2-1 - TRBV29-1 - TGCAGCGTTGAAGATCGGGCCCGAGGGGGTGGTGAGCAGTTCTTC CSVEDRARGGGEQFF
TRBJ2-7 TRBD1 TRBV3-1 few TGTGCCAGCAGCCAAACACAGGGGTCCTCCGAGCAGTACTTC CASSQTQGSSEQYF
TRBJ2-1 - TRBV30 few TGTGCCTGGAGGCCCACAGGGTGGGGCGAGCAGTTCTTC CAWRPTGWGEQFF
TRBJ2-5 - TRBV20-1 - TGCAGTGCTAGCCAGCTAGCTGGGGAGACCCAGTACTTC CSASQLAGETQYF
TRBJ2-7 TRBD1 TRBV20-1 once TGCAGTGCAAGAGCCGACCCAGGGGGCTCCTACGAGCAGTACTTC CSARADPGGSYEQYF
TRBJ2-7 - TRBV11-2 few TGTGCCAGCAGCTTAGCTGGCGGGGCCGTCTCCTACGAGCAGTACTTC CASSLAGGAVSYEQYF
TRBJ2-7 - TRBV5-1 - TGCGCCAGCAGCTTGATGGGGGCCAGCTACGAGCAGTACTTC CASSLMGASYEQYF
TRBJ2-7 TRBD2 TRBV20-1 - TGCAGTGCTAGAGCCGGGGGGGGCGGAGACTACGAGCAGTACTTC CSARAGGGGDYEQYF
TRBJ2-4 - TRBV24-1 - TGTGCCACCAGTGACCATCGGGACATCAAAAACATTCAGTACTTC CATSDHRDIKNIQYF
TRBJ2-1 - TRBV28 - TGTGCCAGCAGTCCCTCCCAAGATATACGGGACAATGAGCAGTTCTTC CASSPSQDIRDNEQFF
TRBJ2-7 TRBD1 TRBV2 - TGTGCCAGCAGCGTGGACAGGGACGAGCAGTACTTC CASSVDRDEQYF